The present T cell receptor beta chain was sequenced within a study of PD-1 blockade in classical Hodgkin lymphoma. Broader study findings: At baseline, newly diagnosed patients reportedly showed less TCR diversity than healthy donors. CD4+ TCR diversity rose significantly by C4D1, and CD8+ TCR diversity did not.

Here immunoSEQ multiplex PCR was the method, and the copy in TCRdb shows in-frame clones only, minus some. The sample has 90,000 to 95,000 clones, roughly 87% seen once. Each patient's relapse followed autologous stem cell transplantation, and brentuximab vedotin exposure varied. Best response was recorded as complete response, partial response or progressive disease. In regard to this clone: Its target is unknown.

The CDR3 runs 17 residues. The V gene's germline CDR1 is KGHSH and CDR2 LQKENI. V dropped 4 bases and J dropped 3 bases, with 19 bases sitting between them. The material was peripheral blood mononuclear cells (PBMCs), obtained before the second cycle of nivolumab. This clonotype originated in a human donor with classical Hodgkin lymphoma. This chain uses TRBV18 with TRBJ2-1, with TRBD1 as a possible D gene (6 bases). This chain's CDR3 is CASSLLPGTTNYNEQFF. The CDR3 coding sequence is TGTGCCAGCTCACTCCTTCCTGGGACAACAAACTACAATGAGCAGTTCTTC. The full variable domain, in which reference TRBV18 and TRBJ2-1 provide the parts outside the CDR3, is NAGVMQNPRHLVRRRGQEARLRCSPMKGHSHVYWYRQLPEEGLKFMVYLQKENIIDESGMPKERFSAEFPKEGPSILRIQQVVRGDSAAYFCASSLLPGTTNYNEQFFGPGTRLTVL.